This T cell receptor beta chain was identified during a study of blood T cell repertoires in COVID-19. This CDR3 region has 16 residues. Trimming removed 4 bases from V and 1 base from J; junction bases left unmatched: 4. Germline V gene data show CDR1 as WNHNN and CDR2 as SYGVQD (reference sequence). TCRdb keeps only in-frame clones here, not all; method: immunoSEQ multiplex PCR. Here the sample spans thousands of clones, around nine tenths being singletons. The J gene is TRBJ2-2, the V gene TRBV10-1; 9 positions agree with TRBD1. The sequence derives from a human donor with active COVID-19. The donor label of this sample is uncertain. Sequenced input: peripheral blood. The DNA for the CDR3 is TGCGCCAGCAGTGCCAGGACAGGGGTGAACACCGGGGAGCTGTTTTTT. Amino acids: CASSARTGVNTGELFF.